The clone carrying this TCR beta chain showed up just once. Germline CDR1 SGHDT, CDR2 YYEEEE. V lost 4 bases and J lost 3, with 7 bases in between. This CDR3 comprises 12 residues. Assay: immunoSEQ multiplex PCR; the TCRdb copy retains only in-frame clones and omits some. The sample has 53,000 or so clones, 90% seen once; the top ten hold more than 3%. This record belongs to a study of blood T cell repertoires in COVID-19. Study summary: The United States, Italy and Spain were the sources of the acute and convalescent COVID-19 samples. Nucleic acid was either cDNA or gDNA, and it came from T cells, B-cell-depleted T cells, or PBMCs.

The source material was peripheral blood. The genes are TRBV5-6 and TRBJ1-2; tentative D call: TRBD1 (6 bases). This receptor was identified in a human donor in a cohort sampled during active COVID-19. CDR3 loop: CASSPGDYGYTF. The CDR3 DNA follows: TGTGCCAGCAGCCCAGGGGACTATGGCTACACCTTC.